This TCR beta chain was captured by sequencing in a study of tumor-infiltrating lymphocytes in localized non-small cell lung cancer. The CDR3 consists of 16 residues. Germline V gene data show CDR1 as SGHDT and CDR2 as YYEEEE. Trimming removed 4 bases at V and 5 bases at J, with 18 bases between. Regarding the study as a whole: Recurrence-free survival showed no association with tumor T-cell fraction.

The method was immunoSEQ multiplex PCR; TCRdb's version includes in-frame clones alone and lacks a portion of them. This table holds some 15,000 clones, roughly four fifths found once. By its share, this clone is medium-sized. Its antigen is as yet unknown. This clonotype was obtained from a human donor with non-small cell lung cancer. The sequenced sample was lung tumor tissue. This chain uses TRBV5-6 with TRBJ1-4; a possible D gene is TRBD1 (5 bases). CDR3 residues: CASSIRGAQENEKLFF. The CDR3 nucleotides read TGTGCCAGCAGCATACGTGGGGCACAGGAGAATGAAAAACTGTTTTTT. The variable domain in full, completed from reference TRBV5-6 and TRBJ1-4, reads DAGVTQSPTHLIKTRGQQVTLRCSPKSGHDTVSWYQQALGQGPQFIFQYYEEEERQRGNFPDRFSGHQFPNYSSELNVNALLLGDSALYLCASSIRGAQENEKLFFGSGTQLSVL.